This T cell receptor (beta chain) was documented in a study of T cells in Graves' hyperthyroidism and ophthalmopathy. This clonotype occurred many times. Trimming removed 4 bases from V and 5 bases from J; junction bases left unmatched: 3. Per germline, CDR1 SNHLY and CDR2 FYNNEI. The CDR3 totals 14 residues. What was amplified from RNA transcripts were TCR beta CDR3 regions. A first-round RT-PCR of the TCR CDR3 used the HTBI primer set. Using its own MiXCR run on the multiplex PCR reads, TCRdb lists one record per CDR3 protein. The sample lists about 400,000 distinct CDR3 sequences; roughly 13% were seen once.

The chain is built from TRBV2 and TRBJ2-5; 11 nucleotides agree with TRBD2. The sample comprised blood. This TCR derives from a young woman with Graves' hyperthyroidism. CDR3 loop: CASSVAGGSETQYF. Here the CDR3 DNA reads TGTGCCAGCAGTGTAGCGGGGGGGTCTGAGACCCAGTACTTC.